One sample yielded the 14 T cell receptor beta chains listed below, sequenced in a study of blood T cell repertoires in COVID-19. Clones were sequenced by immunoSEQ multiplex PCR, and TCRdb holds only the in-frame ones, with some missing. The data hold approximately 110,000 clones, with almost 90% observed a single time. Sequenced input: peripheral blood. All receptors derive from a woman aged 50 to 60 with active or convalescent COVID-19.

The chain carries TRBV12-3 or TRBV12-4 and TRBJ1-1; D remains unclear. V was clipped by 3 bases and J by 9 bases, with 14 bases between them. This CDR3 comprises 13 residues. CDR3 sequence (DNA): TGTGCCAGCAGTTTCTATGAGGGAGGTAAAGCTTTCTTT. Amino acid sequence: CASSFYEGGKAFF.

The CDR3 coding sequence is TGTGCCAGCAGCGAGGAGACAGGGGGTGGATCACCCCTCCACTTT. Translated, it gives CASSEETGGGSPLHF. The chain combines TRBV5-6 with TRBJ1-6; the match to TRBD1 covers 9 bases. CDR1 SGHDT and CDR2 YYEEEE come from the germline V gene. V shed 4 bases and J 10 bases; nucleotides not matched to a gene: 9. The CDR3 has 15 amino acids.

The J gene is TRBJ2-3, the V gene TRBV7-2; D is perhaps TRBD2 (6 bases). The CDR3 covers 16 residues. The V end was cut by 5 bases, the J end by 0 bases, with 15 bases between. Per the germline V gene, CDR1 is SGHTA and CDR2 is FQGNSA. The CDR3 is CASSGGSGQSTDTQYF. The CDR3 nucleotides are TGTGCCAGCAGCGGGGGGAGCGGCCAAAGCACAGATACGCAGTATTTT.

J is TRBJ2-5 and V is TRBV5-1; perhaps TRBD1 as D (6 bases). Per germline, CDR1 SGHRS and CDR2 YFSETQ. The CDR3 runs to 15 residues. V dropped 6 bases and J dropped 1 base, with 16 bases sitting between them. The chain's CDR3 is CASTTSDRIQETQYF. The CDR3 DNA reads as TGCGCCAGCACCACCTCGGACAGAATCCAAGAGACCCAGTACTTC.

V and J are TRBV7-8 and TRBJ2-7; TRBD1 matches at 7 bases. V dropped 1 base and J dropped 4; count of bases not matched to a gene: 7. The CDR3 is 15 amino acids. The germline V gene has CDR1 SGHVS and CDR2 FQNEAQ. The CDR3 DNA sequence: TGTGCCAGCAGCTTAGTTTACAGGGGAGAATACGAGCAGTACTTC. It specifies CASSLVYRGEYEQYF.

The chain employs TRBV4-1 and TRBJ2-2; TRBD2 might be the D (5 bases). The V end lost 1 base, the J end lost 4 bases, and 10 bases lay between the germline ends. The germline V gene encodes CDR1 MGHRA and CDR2 YSYEKL. The CDR3 is 15 residues long. The CDR3 spells CASSQVLRGTGELFF. The CDR3 DNA is TGCGCCAGCAGCCAAGTGCTACGGGGCACCGGGGAGCTGTTTTTT.

The chain employs TRBV7-2 and TRBJ1-6; TRBD1 matches 7 bases. CDR3 length: 15 residues. Germline CDR1 and CDR2: SGHTA and FQGNSA. With 5 bases clipped from V and 8 bases from J, the junction kept 9 bases outside the gene matches. The CDR3 spells CASSRIDRVDSPLHF. The CDR3 coding sequence is TGTGCCAGCAGCCGGATCGACAGGGTTGATTCACCCCTCCACTTT.

This sequence joins TRBV4-3 and TRBJ2-7; 8 bases map to TRBD1. Trimming took 0 bases from V and 3 from J; bases not matched to a gene: 4. This CDR3 has 15 amino acids. Germline values: CDR1 LGHNA, CDR2 YSLEER. CDR3 residues: CASSQERDRGYEQYF. CDR3 DNA: TGCGCCAGCAGCCAAGAGCGAGACAGGGGCTACGAGCAGTACTTC.

CDR3 sequence reads: CASSPRGSKVDEQFF. The CDR3 DNA follows: TGTGCCAGCTCACCCCGCGGGAGTAAGGTCGATGAGCAGTTCTTC. V is TRBV18 and J is TRBJ2-1; 7 bases map to TRBD2. The CDR3 loop spans 15 amino acids. Germline V lookup: CDR1 KGHSH, CDR2 LQKENI. V lost 3 bases, J lost 8 bases, and 10 bases stayed unmatched. The variable domain in full, with the rest retrieved from reference TRBV18 and TRBJ2-1, is NAGVMQNPRHLVRRRGQEARLRCSPMKGHSHVYWYRQLPEEGLKFMVYLQKENIIDESGMPKERFSAEFPKEGPSILRIQQVVRGDSAAYFCASSPRGSKVDEQFFGPGTRLTVL.

The chain employs TRBV27 and TRBJ1-2; weak D call: TRBD1 (6 bases). Per the germline V gene, CDR1 is MNHEY and CDR2 is SMNVEV (reference sequence). There are 13 residues in the CDR3. V was shortened by 7 bases and J by 8 bases, with 17 bases between the two germline ends. In nucleotides, the CDR3 is TGTGCCAGCAAAAGTAGAGGGGGTCGCGGCTACACCTTC. This gives the protein CASKSRGGRGYTF.

The chain joins TRBV27 to TRBJ2-2; D is uncertain. Trimming left V 4 bases short and J 1 base short, with 10 bases between. The germline V gene has CDR1 MNHEY and CDR2 SMNVEV (reference sequence). This CDR3 has 15 residues. This CDR3 reads CASSYFGGNTGELFF. The CDR3 nucleotides are TGTGCCAGCAGTTATTTCGGCGGGAACACCGGGGAGCTGTTTTTT.

The chain employs TRBV4-3 and TRBJ2-1; TRBD2 agrees at 13 bases. Trimming cost V 4 bases and J 4 bases; bases outside gene matches: 4. This CDR3 spans 16 amino acids. Germline V lookup: CDR1 LGHNA, CDR2 YSLEER. The CDR3 region has the DNA TGCGCCAGCAGCCGCGAGGGACTAGCGGGGTACAATGAGCAGTTCTTC. Its protein product is CASSREGLAGYNEQFF.

This clone was detected once. The chain employs TRBV11-2 and TRBJ2-1, with 9 nucleotides matching TRBD2. The V gene's germline CDR1 is SGHAT and CDR2 FQNNGV. This CDR3 has 15 residues. Germline trimming cut 7 bases from V and 6 bases from J; bases unmatched to any gene: 10. CDR3 nucleotide sequence: TGTGCCAGCACCAATAGGCGGGAGGGCCTCAATGAGCAGTTCTTC. Amino acid sequence: CASTNRREGLNEQFF.

The J gene is TRBJ2-1, the V gene TRBV2; D is uncertain. The V end was cut by 8 bases, the J end by 4 bases, with 12 bases between. The germline V gene encodes CDR1 SNHLY and CDR2 FYNNEI. The CDR3 has 13 residues. The CDR3 nucleotides are TGTGCCAGCCCTGATGGAGCATACAATGAGCAGTTCTTC. Protein product: CASPDGAYNEQFF.